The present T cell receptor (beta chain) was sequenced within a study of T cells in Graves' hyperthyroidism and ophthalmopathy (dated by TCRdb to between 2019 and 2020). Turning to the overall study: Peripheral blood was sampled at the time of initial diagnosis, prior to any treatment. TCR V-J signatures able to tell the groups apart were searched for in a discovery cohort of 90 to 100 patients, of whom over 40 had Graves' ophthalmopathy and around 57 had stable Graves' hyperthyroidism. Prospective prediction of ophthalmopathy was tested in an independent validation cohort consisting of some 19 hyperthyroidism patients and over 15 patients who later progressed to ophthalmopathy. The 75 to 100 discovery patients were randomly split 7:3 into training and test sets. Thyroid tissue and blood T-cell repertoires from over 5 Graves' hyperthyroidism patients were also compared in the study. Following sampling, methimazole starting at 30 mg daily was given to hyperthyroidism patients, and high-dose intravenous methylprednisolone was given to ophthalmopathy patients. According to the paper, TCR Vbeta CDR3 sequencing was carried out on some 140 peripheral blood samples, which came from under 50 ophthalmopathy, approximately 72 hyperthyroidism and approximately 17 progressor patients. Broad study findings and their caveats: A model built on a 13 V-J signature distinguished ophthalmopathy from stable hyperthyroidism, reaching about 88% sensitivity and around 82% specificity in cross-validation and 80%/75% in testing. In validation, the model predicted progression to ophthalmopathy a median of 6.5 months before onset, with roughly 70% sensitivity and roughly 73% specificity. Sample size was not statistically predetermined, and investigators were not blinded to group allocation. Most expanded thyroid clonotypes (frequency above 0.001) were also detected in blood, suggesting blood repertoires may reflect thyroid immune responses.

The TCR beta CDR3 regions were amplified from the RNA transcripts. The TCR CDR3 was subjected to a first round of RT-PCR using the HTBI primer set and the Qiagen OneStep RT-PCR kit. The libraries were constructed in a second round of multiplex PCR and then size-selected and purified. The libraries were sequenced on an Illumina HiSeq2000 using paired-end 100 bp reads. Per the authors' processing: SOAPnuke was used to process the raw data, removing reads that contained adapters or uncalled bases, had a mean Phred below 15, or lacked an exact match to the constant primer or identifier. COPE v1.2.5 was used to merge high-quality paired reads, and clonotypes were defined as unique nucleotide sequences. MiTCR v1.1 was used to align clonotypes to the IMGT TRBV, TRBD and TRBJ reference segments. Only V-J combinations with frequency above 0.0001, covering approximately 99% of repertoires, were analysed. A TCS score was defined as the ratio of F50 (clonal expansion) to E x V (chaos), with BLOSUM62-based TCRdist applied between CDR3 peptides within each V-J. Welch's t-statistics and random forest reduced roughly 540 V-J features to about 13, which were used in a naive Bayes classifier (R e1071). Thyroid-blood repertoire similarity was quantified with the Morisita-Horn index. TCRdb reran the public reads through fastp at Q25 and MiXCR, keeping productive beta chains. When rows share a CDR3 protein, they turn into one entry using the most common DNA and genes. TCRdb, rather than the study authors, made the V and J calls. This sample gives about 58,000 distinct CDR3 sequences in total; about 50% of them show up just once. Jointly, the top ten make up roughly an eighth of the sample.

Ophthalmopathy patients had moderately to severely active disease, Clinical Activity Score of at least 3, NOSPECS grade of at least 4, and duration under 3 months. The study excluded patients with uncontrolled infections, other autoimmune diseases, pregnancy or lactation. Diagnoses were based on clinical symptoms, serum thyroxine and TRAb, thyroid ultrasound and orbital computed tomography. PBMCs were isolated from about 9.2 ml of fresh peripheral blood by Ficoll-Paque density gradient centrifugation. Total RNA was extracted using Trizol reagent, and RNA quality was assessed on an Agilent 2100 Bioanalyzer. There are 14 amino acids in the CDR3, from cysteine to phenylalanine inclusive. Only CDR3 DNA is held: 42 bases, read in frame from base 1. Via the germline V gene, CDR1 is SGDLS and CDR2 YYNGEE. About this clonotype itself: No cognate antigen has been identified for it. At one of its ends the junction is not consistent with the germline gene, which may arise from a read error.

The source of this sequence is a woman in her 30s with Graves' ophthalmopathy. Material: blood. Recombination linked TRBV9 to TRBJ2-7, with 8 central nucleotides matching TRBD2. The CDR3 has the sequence CASSVSGGSYERYF. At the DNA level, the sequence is TGTGCCAGCAGCGTAAGCGGGGGCTCCTACGAGCGGTACTTC.